These T cell receptor beta chains were read from a single sample in a study of cytomegalovirus exposure and HLA in healthy donors. The table came from immunoSEQ multiplex PCR; TCRdb's copy has only in-frame clones and leaves some out. The sample has more than 85,000 clones, less than 85% seen once. Material for sequencing was PBMCs. These receptors were taken from a man under 40 in good health and CMV-seropositive. Both conserved end residues are part of each CDR3. A D gene is named only where the DNA matches it firmly. Size values are once, few and many counts, or a class for expanded clones, and some rows have none.

>-|TRBV6-6|TRBD1|TRBJ1-6
CATLQGINSPLHF
TGTGCCACCTTACAGGGGATTAATTCACCCCTCCACTTT
>-|TRBV13|-|TRBJ1-2
CASSLGTVYGYTF
TGTGCCAGCAGCTTGGGCACGGTCTATGGCTACACCTTC
>-|TRBV21-1|-|TRBJ2-6
CASPKEDRGQASGANVLTF
TGTGCCAGCCCGAAGGAGGACAGGGGGCAAGCATCTGGGGCCAACGTCCTGACTTTC
>-|TRBV5-6|TRBD1|TRBJ2-7
CASSFGTGYEQYF
TGTGCCAGCAGCTTCGGGACAGGCTACGAGCAGTACTTC
>-|TRBV11-2|TRBD2|TRBJ2-3
CASSGGLAGTSTDTQYF
TGTGCCAGCAGCGGGGGACTAGCGGGGACTAGCACAGATACGCAGTATTTT
>once|TRBV28|-|TRBJ1-4
CASSLGPNQGKLFF
TGTGCCAGCAGTCTCGGGCCCAATCAGGGAAAACTGTTTTTT
>once|TRBV9|-|TRBJ2-3
CASSVALTDTQYF
TGTGCCAGCAGCGTAGCCTTAACAGATACGCAGTATTTT
>-|TRBV30|-|TRBJ1-6
CAWSGLLNSPLHF
TGTGCCTGGAGTGGGCTGCTTAATTCACCCCTCCACTTT
>once|TRBV7-6|-|TRBJ2-7
CASSLASWQDYEQYF
TGTGCCAGCAGCTTAGCCTCATGGCAGGACTACGAGCAGTACTTC
>-|TRBV6-5|-|TRBJ1-5
CASSSTADLNQPQHF
TGTGCCAGCAGTTCTACAGCGGACCTTAATCAGCCCCAGCATTTT
>-|TRBV18|TRBD1|TRBJ1-5
CASSPGTDNQPQHF
TGTGCCAGCTCACCTGGGACAGACAATCAGCCCCAGCATTTT
>-|TRBV7-2|TRBD2|TRBJ2-1
CASSSVAGGLNEQFF
TGTGCCAGCAGCTCCGTAGCGGGCGGCCTCAATGAGCAGTTCTTC
>-|TRBV2|TRBD1|TRBJ1-2
CASPGYRGDPYGYTF
TGTGCCAGCCCAGGGTACAGGGGCGACCCGTATGGCTACACCTTC
>-|TRBV7-6|TRBD1|TRBJ1-2
CASSLALGQDYGYTF
TGTGCCAGCAGCTTAGCGCTAGGACAGGACTATGGCTACACCTTC
>-|TRBV7-9|TRBD1|TRBJ1-1
CASSPRQGRADTEAFF
TGTGCCAGCAGCCCTCGACAGGGAAGGGCTGACACTGAAGCTTTCTTT
>-|TRBV6-5|TRBD1|TRBJ2-5
CASSLYRGQETQYF
TGTGCCAGCAGCCTGTACAGGGGCCAAGAGACCCAGTACTTC
>-|TRBV11-3|-|TRBJ2-2
CASSPYTGELFF
TGTGCCAGCAGCCCCTATACCGGGGAGCTGTTTTTT
>-|TRBV5-4|TRBD2|TRBJ2-5
CASSSLGLAGSLPGETQYF
TGTGCCAGCAGCTCACTCGGACTAGCGGGGTCCCTACCGGGGGAGACCCAGTACTTC